This note documents a single T cell receptor beta chain sequence. What it recognizes is unknown. The sample is drawn from a study of vaccination and CD4 T cells after COVID-19. Study summary: Post-vaccine sampling followed dose two by a median 72 days (range 14 to 241).

Treatment denoted: approximately nine-day PBMC culture with coronavirus spike peptide pools or control peptides (ViraFEST assay). V lost 7 bases and J lost 0; bases outside the gene matches: 8. The CDR3 covers 16 residues. CDR1 LNHDA and CDR2 SQIVND come from the germline V gene (reference sequence). CD4+ T cells that had been cultured provided DNA sequenced with the Oncomine TCR Beta short-read assay. TCRdb re-derived calls from the PCR reads in MiXCR, one entry per CDR3 protein. The sample has some 20,000 distinct CDR3 sequences, about 52% seen once. Sequencing was done on a sample of CD4+ T cells from blood, cultured in vitro. The source of this sequence is a human donor who had recovered from COVID-19. J is TRBJ2-3 and V is TRBV19; the match to TRBD1 covers 9 bases. CDR3 coding DNA: TGTGCCAGTACCTTCAGACAGGGGGATAGCACAGATACGCAGTATTTT. Amino acids: CASTFRQGDSTDTQYF. Together with reference TRBV19 and TRBJ2-3, the CDR3 gives the full variable domain: DGGITQSPKYLFRKEGQNVTLSCEQNLNHDAMYWYRQDPGQGLRLIYYSQIVNDFQKGDIAEGYSVSREKKESFPLTVTSAQKNPTAFYLCASTFRQGDSTDTQYFGPGTRLTVL.